The 32 T cell receptor beta chains below all came from one sample that was sequenced in a study of CD8 T cells in ankylosing spondylitis. TCRdb reprocessed the 5' RACE reads with MiXCR, giving one entry per CDR3 protein. The sample includes approximately 24,000 distinct CDR3 sequences, 10% to 15% of them seen just once. Material for sequencing was blood. These receptors were collected from a male donor with ankylosing spondylitis or in good health (not recorded which).

V gene TRBV7-2 combines with J gene TRBJ2-5, with 11 bases lining up with TRBD2. After removal of 4 bases from V and 0 bases from J, the junction contained 4 bases not matched to a gene. CDR3 size: 16 residues. Germline V CDR1 and CDR2: SGHTA, FQGNSA. CDR3 in amino acids: CASSYRLAGNQETQYF. The CDR3 DNA reads as TGTGCCAGCAGCTACAGACTAGCGGGAAACCAAGAGACCCAGTACTTC.

This clonotype has ten or more counts. The chain is built from TRBV3-1 and TRBJ2-3; D gene ambiguous. The CDR3 is 14 amino acids. Germline loops: CDR1 LGHDT, CDR2 YNNKEL (reference sequence). Trimming shortened V by 2 bases and J by 0 bases, and 6 bases separated the two germline ends. The CDR3 nucleotides read TGTGCCAGCAGCCAAATGGCTAGCACAGATACGCAGTATTTT. Amino acid sequence: CASSQMASTDTQYF.

This clonotype was detected many times. CDR3 in DNA: TGTGCCAGCACGCGGGGGAACACCGGGGAGCTGTTTTTT. Translation: CASTRGNTGELFF. The rearrangement uses TRBV11-2 and TRBJ2-2; the D gene is possibly TRBD2 (6 bases). CDR3 length: 13 residues. Germline CDR1 and CDR2: SGHAT and FQNNGV. The V end was cut by 7 bases, the J end by 1 base, with 7 bases between. Full variable domain (remainder filled in from reference TRBV11-2 and TRBJ2-2): EAGVAQSPRYKIIEKRQSVAFWCNPISGHATLYWYQQILGQGPKLLIQFQNNGVVDDSQLPKDRFSAERLKGVDSTLKIQPAKLEDSAVYLCASTRGNTGELFFGEGSRLTVL.

By sample share, this clonotype is medium-sized. The chain combines TRBV7-9 with TRBJ2-5, with 8 bases aligning to TRBD1. Germline-derived CDR1 and CDR2 are SEHNR and FQNEAQ (reference sequence). The CDR3 totals 13 residues. The trim removed 3 bases at V and 5 bases at J, leaving 2 bases unmatched. The CDR3, as DNA: TGTGCCAGCAGCTTTAGACAGGGGGAGACCCAGTACTTC. It codes for CASSFRQGETQYF.

There are a few counts of this clonotype. This rearrangement joins TRBV11-2 to TRBJ1-4; no clear D. The germline V gene has CDR1 SGHAT and CDR2 FQNNGV. The CDR3 loop spans 13 amino acids. Trimming removed 0 bases from V and 8 bases from J, with 7 bases in between. The CDR3 coding sequence is TGTGCCAGCAGCTTAGAACTTGAGGAAAAACTGTTTTTT. Residues: CASSLELEEKLFF.

The chain employs TRBV10-3 and TRBJ2-5, with 7 bases aligning to TRBD1. This CDR3 is 13 amino acids long. V trimming: 2 bases; J trimming: 3 bases; junction bases outside the gene matches: 0. Germline CDR1 and CDR2: ENHRY and SYGVKD. The CDR3 sequence: CAISETGEETQYF. CDR3 sequence (DNA): TGTGCCATCAGTGAGACAGGGGAAGAGACCCAGTACTTC.

This clonotype was counted at least ten times. The chain combines TRBV29-1 with TRBJ1-2, with no clear D. The CDR3 covers 12 residues. The germline V gene encodes CDR1 SQVTM and CDR2 ANQGSEA. Trimming cost V 7 bases and J 5 bases, with 14 bases left between them. This chain's CDR3 is CSASDGTYGYTF. The CDR3 nucleotides are TGCAGCGCGTCGGACGGAACTTATGGCTACACCTTC.

This clonotype was detected a few times. The chain employs TRBV5-6 and TRBJ2-7, with a tentative D call TRBD1 (6 bases). Germline lookup yields CDR1 SGHDT and CDR2 YYEEEE. The CDR3 length is 14 residues. Trimming removed 4 bases at V and 2 bases at J, with 13 bases between. For the CDR3, the DNA is TGTGCCAGCAGCCTAGTAGGGGGTACCTACGAGCAGTACTTC. It codes for CASSLVGGTYEQYF.

The chain links TRBV20-1 to TRBJ1-5, with TRBD1 identical over 11 bases. Germline V lookup: CDR1 DFQATT, CDR2 SNEGSKA (reference sequence). The CDR3 runs 13 residues. Trimming at V came to 3 bases and at J to 6 bases, leaving 1 base not matched to a gene. CDR3 amino acids: CSASGTGGQPQHF. In DNA, the CDR3 is TGCAGTGCTAGCGGGACAGGGGGTCAGCCCCAGCATTTT.

This chain uses TRBV12-3 or TRBV12-4 with TRBJ1-2, with D unclear. Deletions cut 1 base from V and 7 bases from J, with 13 bases between. The CDR3 totals 14 residues. The CDR3 loop reads CASSLGASSSGYTF. DNA of the CDR3: TGTGCCAGCAGTTTAGGGGCCTCGTCTTCTGGCTACACCTTC.

The J gene is TRBJ1-1, the V gene TRBV14; D unresolved. Germline values: CDR1 SGHDN, CDR2 FVKESK. Trimming pared 4 bases from V and 1 base from J, leaving 13 bases between. This CDR3 has 15 residues. CDR3 coding DNA: TGTGCCAGCAGCCCCCGGGGATCGGGGAACACTGAAGCTTTCTTT. Translated, it gives CASSPRGSGNTEAFF.

This clonotype was seen repeatedly, ten times or more. J is TRBJ2-2 and V is TRBV28; D might be TRBD1 (6 bases). Germline CDR1 MDHEN, CDR2 SYDVKM. Deletions cut 6 bases from V and 1 base from J, with 12 bases between. The CDR3 spans 15 residues. The CDR3 region has the DNA TGTGCCAGCAGGGGTGGCAGGGGGAACACCGGGGAGCTGTTTTTT. Encoded protein: CASRGGRGNTGELFF.

V usage is TRBV4-2 and J usage is TRBJ2-7; 10 bases align to TRBD2. After removal of 4 bases from V and 1 base from J, the junction contained 4 bases not matched to a gene. Per the germline V gene, CDR1 is LGHNA and CDR2 is YNFKEQ. This CDR3 is 15 amino acids long. CDR3 protein: CASSPLAGASYEQYF. DNA of the CDR3: TGTGCCAGCAGCCCGCTAGCGGGAGCGTCCTACGAGCAGTACTTC.

This clonotype has ten or more counts. This sequence joins TRBV6-5 and TRBJ2-2; D gene uncertain. The V gene's germline CDR1 is MNHEY and CDR2 SVGAGI. V was trimmed by 6 bases and J by 4 bases, leaving 21 bases between them. The CDR3 spans 17 residues. The CDR3 sequence: CASRRTAIRSSTGELFF. CDR3 sequence (DNA): TGTGCCAGCAGACGCACCGCTATCAGGAGTTCCACCGGGGAGCTGTTTTTT.

This clonotype was recorded a few times. The chain combines TRBV9 with TRBJ2-2; 7 bases agree with TRBD1. V lost 3 bases to trimming and J lost 3 bases; unmatched junction nucleotides: 2. CDR1 and CDR2 from the germline V gene are SGDLS and YYNGEE. The CDR3 length is 14 residues. CDR3 amino acids: CASSATGYTGELFF. The CDR3 DNA sequence: TGTGCCAGCAGCGCGACAGGGTACACCGGGGAGCTGTTTTTT.

This clonotype has ten or more counts. The V call is TRBV5-1, the J call TRBJ2-3, with 10 bases fitting TRBD2. Looked up from germline, CDR1 is SGHRS and CDR2 is YFSETQ. CDR3 length: 14 residues. Trimming removed 3 bases from V and 3 bases from J; junction bases left unmatched: 1. CDR3 in amino acids: CASSSSGGTDTQYF. The CDR3 nucleotides are TGCGCCAGCAGCTCTAGCGGGGGAACAGATACGCAGTATTTT.

This clonotype was detected only a few times. The gene calls are TRBV4-2 and TRBJ1-4; no clear D. Trimming took 4 bases from V and 8 from J, leaving 8 bases between them. CDR3 length: 12 residues. The V gene's germline CDR1 is LGHNA and CDR2 YNFKEQ. The CDR3 loop reads CASSRTGEKLFF. The CDR3 nucleotides read TGTGCCAGCAGCCGAACCGGGGAAAAACTGTTTTTT.

The table lists this clonotype with a few counts. The chain uses TRBV29-1 and TRBJ1-4, with a tentative D call TRBD1 (5 bases). The CDR3 is 12 amino acids. Germline V CDR1 and CDR2: SQVTM, ANQGSEA. With 5 bases removed from V and 8 bases from J, the gap between germline ends came to 12 bases. CDR3 protein: CSVLQEEEKLFF. CDR3 coding DNA: TGCAGCGTTCTACAGGAGGAGGAAAAACTGTTTTTT. Looking up the rest from reference TRBV29-1 and TRBJ1-4 gives the full variable domain: SAVISQKPSRDICQRGTSLTIQCQVDSQVTMMFWYRQQPGQSLTLIATANQGSEATYESGFVIDKFPISRPNLTFSTLTVSNMSPEDSSIYLCSVLQEEEKLFFGSGTQLSVL.

This clonotype has a count of ten or more. The chain combines TRBV5-1 with TRBJ2-2; TRBD1 agrees at 10 bases. J gave up 0 bases and V 3 bases, and 2 bases lay outside the gene matches. CDR1 is SGHRS, CDR2 YFSETQ, per germline. This CDR3 spans 16 amino acids. The CDR3 protein is CASSSGTGANTGELFF. In DNA form, the CDR3 reads TGCGCCAGCAGCTCCGGGACAGGGGCGAACACCGGGGAGCTGTTTTTT.

This clonotype showed up just a few times. The J gene is TRBJ2-7, the V gene TRBV2, with D perhaps TRBD1 (6 bases). CDR3 length: 12 residues. Trimming took 8 bases from V and 6 from J, leaving 14 bases between them. Germline V gives CDR1 SNHLY, CDR2 FYNNEI. The CDR3, as DNA: TGTGCCAGCTTGAAGGGGGAACGCGAGCAGTACTTC. It encodes CASLKGEREQYF.

This clonotype has at least ten counts. The V call is TRBV4-1, the J call TRBJ2-3; 11 nucleotides line up with TRBD2. Germline CDR1 reads MGHRA; CDR2 reads YSYEKL. The ends lost 0 bases at V and 0 bases at J; junction bases unmatched: 5. This CDR3 has 18 amino acids. CDR3: CASSQDPTSGISTDTQYF. The CDR3 DNA is TGCGCCAGCAGCCAAGATCCGACTAGCGGGATTAGCACAGATACGCAGTATTTT.

There are a few counts of this clonotype. V usage is TRBV5-1 and J usage is TRBJ1-1; no reliable D call. The V gene lost 2 bases and the J gene lost 7 bases, with 15 bases spanning the gap. Germline CDR1 is SGHRS and CDR2 is YFSETQ. This CDR3 has 14 residues. CDR3 loop: CASSFGAAVHEAFF. The CDR3 DNA is TGCGCCAGCAGCTTCGGAGCGGCGGTCCATGAAGCTTTCTTT. Filled out from reference TRBV5-1 and TRBJ1-1, the complete variable domain reads KAGVTQTPRYLIKTRGQQVTLSCSPISGHRSVSWYQQTPGQGLQFLFEYFSETQRNKGNFPGRFSGRQFSNSRSEMNVSTLELGDSALYLCASSFGAAVHEAFFGQGTRLTVV.

The chain employs TRBV7-2 and TRBJ2-3; D might be TRBD2 (6 bases). Between the trimmed V and J ends, which lost 1 base and 2 bases, there was a span of 7 bases. Germline V gives CDR1 SGHTA, CDR2 FQGNSA. The CDR3 spans 14 residues. The CDR3: CASSLGTITDTQYF. The CDR3 bases are TGTGCCAGCAGCTTAGGGACTATCACAGATACGCAGTATTTT.

This clonotype was seen a handful of times. The chain joins TRBV7-9 to TRBJ1-5; TRBD1 matches at 8 bases. Germline V gene data show CDR1 as SEHNR and CDR2 as FQNEAQ (reference sequence). The CDR3 is 15 amino acids. V gave up 6 bases and J gave up 0 bases; unmatched junction bases: 4. CDR3 loop: CASSPTGGSNQPQHF. CDR3 coding DNA: TGTGCCAGCAGTCCTACAGGGGGTAGCAATCAGCCCCAGCATTTT.

This clonotype occurred many times. This chain joins TRBV4-3 and TRBJ2-1, with D possibly matching TRBD1 (5 bases). The V end was cut by 0 bases, the J end by 9 bases, with 15 bases between. The CDR3 spans 15 residues. From germline, CDR1 is LGHNA and CDR2 YSLEER. CDR3 in amino acids: CASSQDFVGASEQFF. The CDR3 DNA is TGCGCCAGCAGCCAAGATTTCGTTGGGGCTAGTGAGCAGTTCTTC.

By frequency in the sample, this clonotype is medium-sized (0.01 to 0.1%). The chain recombines TRBV25-1 with TRBJ2-3, with 11 bases aligning to TRBD2. This CDR3 has 15 amino acids. Germline V gene data show CDR1 as MGHDK and CDR2 as SYGVNS. With 4 bases clipped from V and 6 bases from J, the junction kept 6 bases outside the gene matches. The CDR3 reads CASSGSGGASDTQYF. The CDR3 coding sequence is TGTGCCAGCAGTGGTAGCGGGGGGGCCAGCGATACGCAGTATTTT.

There are many counts of this clonotype. The chain joins TRBV6-5 to TRBJ2-3, with 7 positions matching TRBD2. Germline V CDR1 and CDR2: MNHEY, SVGAGI. The CDR3 consists of 15 residues. The ends lost 6 bases at V and 1 base at J; junction bases unmatched: 7. The chain's CDR3 is CASRLSGVGTDTQYF. For the CDR3, the DNA is TGTGCCAGCAGGCTAAGCGGGGTCGGCACAGATACGCAGTATTTT.

This clonotype was found many times. The chain recombines TRBV20-1 with TRBJ2-3; D possibly corresponds to TRBD2 (6 bases). CDR3 length equals 16 residues. Trimming left V 5 bases short and J 0 bases short, with 18 bases between. The germline CDR1 and CDR2 sequences are DFQATT and SNEGSKA (reference sequence). The CDR3 region has the DNA TGCAGTGCTGAGGGGACGGGGGTCGCTAGCACAGATACGCAGTATTTT. It codes for CSAEGTGVASTDTQYF.

This clonotype was seen only a few times. V gene TRBV29-1 combines with J gene TRBJ2-7; maybe TRBD2 (6 bases). Trimming took off 2 bases at V and 1 base at J, with 15 bases between the two ends. This CDR3 has 15 residues. CDR1 SQVTM and CDR2 ANQGSEA come from the germline V gene. CDR3 amino acids: CSVEKRGKNSYEQYF. Here the CDR3 DNA reads TGCAGCGTTGAAAAGCGCGGGAAAAATTCCTACGAGCAGTACTTC.

The chain is built from TRBV5-1 and TRBJ2-1, with 13 bases that match TRBD2. CDR3 length: 16 residues. V dropped 2 bases and J dropped 5; count of bases not matched to a gene: 4. Germline values: CDR1 SGHRS, CDR2 YFSETQ. The CDR3: CASSFLGTSGNNEQFF. Here the CDR3 DNA reads TGCGCCAGCAGCTTTTTGGGGACTAGCGGGAACAATGAGCAGTTCTTC.

There are many counts of this clonotype. V is TRBV2 and J is TRBJ1-1; D gene unclear. Per germline, CDR1 SNHLY and CDR2 FYNNEI. V shed 4 bases and J shed 3 bases, with 3 bases lying between them. The CDR3 is 11 amino acids. The CDR3 DNA reads as TGTGCCAGCAGTGTGGACACTGAAGCTTTCTTT. Its protein is CASSVDTEAFF.

This clonotype was seen only a few times. The chain carries TRBV6-6 and TRBJ1-6; 10 nucleotides agree with TRBD1. Germline V gene data show CDR1 as MNHNY and CDR2 as SVGAGI (reference sequence). The CDR3 spans 15 residues. The V segment lost 5 bases and the J segment 6 bases; nucleotides outside the gene matches: 4. CDR3 DNA: TGTGCCAGCAGTGGAGACAGGGGGCTTAATTCACCCCTCCACTTT. Translating gives CASSGDRGLNSPLHF.